The sequence of this T cell receptor (beta chain) was determined in a study of T cell changes during pregnancy in multiple sclerosis. Using immunoSEQ multiplex PCR, the repertoire was profiled, and TCRdb retains in-frame clones only, with some absent. The table shows about 75,000 clones, with about 93% occurring only once. This clone was found once. Trimming removed 6 bases from V and 2 bases from J; junction bases left unmatched: 7. The germline gives CDR1 MDHEN, CDR2 SYDVKM. This CDR3 comprises 15 residues. This specimen was CD4+ T cells from peripheral blood mononuclear cells, taken after pregnancy. The rearrangement links TRBV28 to TRBJ1-3; the match to TRBD1 covers 7 bases. The TCR originated in a female donor with multiple sclerosis, enrolled in a pregnancy study. CDR3 sequence reads: CASSLGGRAGNTIYF. The CDR3 DNA is TGTGCCAGCAGCCTAGGGGGCAGGGCTGGAAACACCATATATTTT. The full variable domain, rest sourced from reference TRBV28 and TRBJ1-3, is DVKVTQSSRYLVKRTGEKVFLECVQDMDHENMFWYRQDPGLGLRLIYFSYDVKMKEKGDIPEGYSVSREKKERFSLILESASTNQTSMYLCASSLGGRAGNTIYFGEGSWLTVV.